These 17 T cell receptor beta chains were sequenced from one sample in a study of a mutant IDH1 vaccine in newly diagnosed glioma. These receptors lack a known antigen. Method: immunoSEQ multiplex PCR; TCRdb's copy keeps in-frame clones and lacks some. The sample lists around 45,000 clones, 85% to 90% occurring once. Time point here: week 35, safety follow-up. Vaccination comprised doses that each held 300 ug of mutant IDH1 20-mer peptide, plus topical imiquimod. The sample consisted of PBMCs, taken from a glioma patient whose treatment included an IDH1 peptide vaccine. These receptors came from a woman aged 40 to 49 with glioma.

The J gene is TRBJ1-2, the V gene TRBV6-6; no firm D call. Trimming cost V 5 bases and J 4 bases, with 8 bases left between them. The length of the CDR3 is 12 residues. CDR1 is MNHNY and CDR2 is SVGAGI in the germline V gene (reference sequence). The CDR3 region is CASSPSGYGYTF. CDR3 DNA: TGTGCCAGCAGTCCCTCTGGCTATGGCTACACCTTC.

This chain connects TRBV6-5 to TRBJ1-2, with D perhaps TRBD1 (5 bases). The CDR3 is 13 amino acids. Germline V gene data show CDR1 as MNHEY and CDR2 as SVGAGI. V was cut by 6 bases and J by 1 base, with 9 bases left in between. CDR3 residues: CASRLTDNYGYTF. The CDR3 nucleotides read TGTGCCAGCAGATTGACAGATAACTATGGCTACACCTTC.

This sequence joins TRBV6-6 and TRBJ1-2; a possible D gene is TRBD1 (6 bases). Germline-derived CDR1 and CDR2 are MNHNY and SVGAGI (reference sequence). This CDR3 has 14 amino acids. V was trimmed by 6 bases and J by 4 bases, leaving 15 bases between them. The DNA for the CDR3 is TGTGCCAGCAGGGCCCGGGACACTATCTATGGCTACACCTTC. This sequence encodes CASRARDTIYGYTF.

This clone came up a few times. The chain combines TRBV15 with TRBJ1-6; D is uncertain. This CDR3 spans 17 amino acids. Germline V gene data show CDR1 as LNHNV and CDR2 as YYDKDF (reference sequence). Trimming removed 5 bases from V and 4 bases from J, with 18 bases in between. CDR3 coding DNA: TGTGCCACCAGCGGACGCAGGTCGGGAACTTATAATTCACCCCTCCACTTT. Translating it yields CATSGRRSGTYNSPLHF.

This clone occurred a few times. The chain joins TRBV27 to TRBJ1-1; D gene unclear. Germline CDR1 is MNHEY and CDR2 is SMNVEV (reference sequence). V lost 10 bases, J lost 13 bases, and 10 bases lay in between. The CDR3 totals 8 residues. CDR3 residues: CATLGDFF. CDR3 nucleotide sequence: TGTGCCACCCTCGGTGATTTCTTT.

The chain links TRBV6-5 to TRBJ2-7, with D perhaps given as TRBD1 or TRBD2 (6 bases each). Trimming stripped 8 bases from V and 4 bases from J, with 15 bases between. This CDR3 is built from 13 residues. Germline loops: CDR1 MNHEY, CDR2 SVGAGI. CDR3 coding DNA: TGTGCCAGCGCCGGGGGCGGTATGTACGAGCAGTACTTC. Translation: CASAGGGMYEQYF.

The chain has TRBV13 and TRBJ1-5; D might be TRBD1 (5 bases). CDR1 and CDR2 from the germline V gene are PRHDT and FYEKMQ (reference sequence). The CDR3 runs to 19 residues. Deletions cut 4 bases from V and 5 bases from J, with 27 bases between. CDR3 DNA sequence: TGTGCCAGCAGCTCCGGGGGTGGTCGGGCCTTTTTTATCTATCAGCCCCAGCATTTT. It translates to CASSSGGGRAFFIYQPQHF.

The chain links TRBV19 to TRBJ2-6; a possible D gene is TRBD1 (6 bases). The CDR3 length is 17 residues. CDR1 and CDR2 from the germline V gene are LNHDA and SQIVND (reference sequence). Trimming cost V 2 bases and J 2 bases, with 13 bases left between them. CDR3 region: CASSIRPKGAGANVLTF. CDR3 nucleotide sequence: TGTGCCAGTAGTATACGGCCGAAGGGGGCTGGGGCCAACGTCCTGACTTTC.

This clone occurred a few times. This chain uses TRBV7-8 with TRBJ2-2; 7 nucleotides match TRBD1. This CDR3 region has 15 residues. Germline CDR1 and CDR2: SGHVS and FQNEAQ. V lost 4 bases, J lost 4 bases, and 6 bases stayed unmatched. The CDR3 DNA reads TGTGCCAGCAGCTCTAGACAGGGTCCCACCGGGGAGCTGTTTTTT. Protein product: CASSSRQGPTGELFF.

This clone has only one observation. V is TRBV7-2 and J is TRBJ1-2, with 8 bases fitting TRBD1. Germline-derived CDR1 and CDR2 are SGHTA and FQGNSA. Trimming took 0 bases from V and 5 from J; bases not matched to a gene: 5. CDR3 length: 15 residues. DNA of the CDR3: TGTGCCAGCAGCTTAGCCGTGGGACAGGTTTATGGCTACACCTTC. Its translation is CASSLAVGQVYGYTF.

The chain links TRBV5-1 to TRBJ2-3, with D perhaps matching TRBD2 (6 bases). Deletions cut 4 bases from V and 3 bases from J, with 9 bases between. CDR1 is SGHRS and CDR2 is YFSETQ in the germline V gene. The CDR3 runs to 13 residues. The CDR3 reads CASSDGGTDTQYF. The DNA for the CDR3 is TGCGCCAGCAGCGACGGAGGGACAGATACGCAGTATTTT. Full variable domain (rest looked up from reference TRBV5-1 and TRBJ2-3): KAGVTQTPRYLIKTRGQQVTLSCSPISGHRSVSWYQQTPGQGLQFLFEYFSETQRNKGNFPGRFSGRQFSNSRSEMNVSTLELGDSALYLCASSDGGTDTQYFGPGTRLTVL.

The CDR3, as DNA: TGTGCCAGCACCGGGGACAGGGGCTACGAGCAGTACTTC. Translation: CASTGDRGYEQYF. This rearrangement joins TRBV6-1 to TRBJ2-7; 10 bases are a match to TRBD1. Trimming removed 7 bases from V and 3 bases from J; junction bases left unmatched: 3. Germline CDR1 MNHNS, CDR2 SASEGT. The CDR3 is 13 residues long.

This rearrangement joins TRBV25-1 to TRBJ2-1; 8 bases are a match to TRBD1. CDR1 is MGHDK, CDR2 SYGVNS, per germline. This CDR3 comprises 14 residues. The junction had 7 bases not matched to a gene; V was cut back by 5 bases and J by 7 bases. In DNA form, the CDR3 reads TGTGCCAGCAGTAAGCGACAGGGGATTAATGAGCAGTTCTTC. Its protein is CASSKRQGINEQFF.

V and J are TRBV5-5 and TRBJ2-5; 8 nucleotides agree with TRBD2. The CDR3 is 14 amino acids. CDR1 and CDR2 from the germline V gene are SGHKS and YYEKEE (reference sequence). J gave up 5 bases and V 4 bases, and 7 bases lay outside the gene matches. The CDR3 sequence: CASSPGGEEETQYF. CDR3 DNA: TGTGCCAGCAGCCCGGGGGGGGAGGAGGAGACCCAGTACTTC.

This sequence joins TRBV6-5 and TRBJ2-3; possible D gene TRBD1, 5 bases. This CDR3 has 14 residues. The V gene's germline CDR1 is MNHEY and CDR2 SVGAGI. Trimming pared 4 bases from V and 0 bases from J, leaving 8 bases between. As DNA, the CDR3 is TGTGCCAGCAGTTGGGGCCCGAGCACAGATACGCAGTATTTT. It is translated as CASSWGPSTDTQYF.

The chain's CDR3 is CASSVQETQYF. CDR3 bases: TGTGCCAGCAGTGTGCAAGAGACCCAGTACTTC. The gene calls are TRBV5-8 and TRBJ2-5; D unclear. Germline CDR1 and CDR2: SGHTS and YDEGEE. The CDR3 consists of 11 residues. The V gene lost 5 bases and the J gene lost 2 bases, with 4 bases spanning the gap.

The chain joins TRBV5-6 to TRBJ2-3, with no clear D. This CDR3 is 15 amino acids long. CDR1 is SGHDT and CDR2 is YYEEEE in the germline V gene. Between the trimmed V and J ends, which lost 0 bases and 0 bases, there was a span of 8 bases. The CDR3 DNA follows: TGTGCCAGCAGCTTGGTAGTAGTAAGCACAGATACGCAGTATTTT. Translated: CASSLVVVSTDTQYF. The variable domain in full, with the rest retrieved from reference TRBV5-6 and TRBJ2-3, is DAGVTQSPTHLIKTRGQQVTLRCSPKSGHDTVSWYQQALGQGPQFIFQYYEEEERQRGNFPDRFSGHQFPNYSSELNVNALLLGDSALYLCASSLVVVSTDTQYFGPGTRLTVL.